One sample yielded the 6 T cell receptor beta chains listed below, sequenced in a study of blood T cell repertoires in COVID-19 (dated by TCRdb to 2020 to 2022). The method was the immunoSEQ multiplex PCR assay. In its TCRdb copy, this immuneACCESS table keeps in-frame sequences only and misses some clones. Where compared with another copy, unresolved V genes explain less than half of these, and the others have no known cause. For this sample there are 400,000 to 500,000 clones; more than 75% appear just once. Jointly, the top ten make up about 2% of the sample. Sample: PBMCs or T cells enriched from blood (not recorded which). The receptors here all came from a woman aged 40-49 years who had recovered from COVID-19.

DNA of the CDR3: TGCGCCAGCAGCTTGGGGAACACAGGGGACACTGAAGCTTTCTTT. It is translated as CASSLGNTGDTEAFF. The genes are TRBV5-1 and TRBJ1-1, with TRBD1 matching 7 bases. CDR1 is SGHRS and CDR2 is YFSETQ in the germline V gene. CDR3 size: 15 residues. Trimming removed 0 bases from V and 3 bases from J; junction bases left unmatched: 5.

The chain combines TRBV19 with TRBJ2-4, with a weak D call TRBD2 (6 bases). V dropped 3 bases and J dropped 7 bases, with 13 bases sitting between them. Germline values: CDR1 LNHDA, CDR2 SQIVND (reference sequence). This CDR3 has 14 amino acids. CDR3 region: CASSIRESTNIQYF. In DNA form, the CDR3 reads TGTGCCAGTAGTATCCGGGAGTCAACGAACATTCAGTACTTC. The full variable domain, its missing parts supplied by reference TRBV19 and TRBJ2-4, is DGGITQSPKYLFRKEGQNVTLSCEQNLNHDAMYWYRQDPGQGLRLIYYSQIVNDFQKGDIAEGYSVSREKKESFPLTVTSAQKNPTAFYLCASSIRESTNIQYFGAGTRLSVL.

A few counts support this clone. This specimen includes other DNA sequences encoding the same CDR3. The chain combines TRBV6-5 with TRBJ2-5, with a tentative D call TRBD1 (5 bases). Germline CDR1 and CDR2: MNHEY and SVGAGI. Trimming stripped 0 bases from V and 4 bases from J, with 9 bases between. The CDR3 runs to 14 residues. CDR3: CASSYSGLGETQYF. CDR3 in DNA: TGTGCCAGCAGTTACTCGGGGCTGGGAGAGACCCAGTACTTC.

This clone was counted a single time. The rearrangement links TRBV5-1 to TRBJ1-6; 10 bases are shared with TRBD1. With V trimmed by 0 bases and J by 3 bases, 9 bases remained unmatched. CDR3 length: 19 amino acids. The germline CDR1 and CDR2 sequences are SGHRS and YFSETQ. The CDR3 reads CASSLGQPGQGSYNSPLHF. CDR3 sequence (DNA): TGCGCCAGCAGCTTGGGACAACCGGGACAGGGGAGCTATAATTCACCCCTCCACTTT.

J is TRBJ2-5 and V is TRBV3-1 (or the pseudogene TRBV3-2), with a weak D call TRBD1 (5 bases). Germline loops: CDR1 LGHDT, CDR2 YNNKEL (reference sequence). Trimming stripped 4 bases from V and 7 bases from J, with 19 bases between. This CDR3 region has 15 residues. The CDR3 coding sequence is TGTGCCAGCAGCCTCGAGCCGAGACAGTTGGGGACCCAGTACTTC. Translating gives CASSLEPRQLGTQYF.

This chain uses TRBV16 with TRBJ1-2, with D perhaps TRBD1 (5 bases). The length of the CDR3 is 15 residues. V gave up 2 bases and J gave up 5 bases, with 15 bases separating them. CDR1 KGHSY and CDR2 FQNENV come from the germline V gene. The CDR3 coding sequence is TGTGCCAGCAGCCAAGGCAGGGCCGGGGGTTATGGCTACACCTTC. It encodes CASSQGRAGGYGYTF. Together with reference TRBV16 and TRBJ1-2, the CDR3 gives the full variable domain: GEEVAQTPKHLVRGEGQKAKLYCAPIKGHSYVFWYQQVLKNEFKFLISFQNENVFDETGMPKERFSAKCLPNSPCSLEIQATKLEDSAVYFCASSQGRAGGYGYTFGSGTRLTVV.